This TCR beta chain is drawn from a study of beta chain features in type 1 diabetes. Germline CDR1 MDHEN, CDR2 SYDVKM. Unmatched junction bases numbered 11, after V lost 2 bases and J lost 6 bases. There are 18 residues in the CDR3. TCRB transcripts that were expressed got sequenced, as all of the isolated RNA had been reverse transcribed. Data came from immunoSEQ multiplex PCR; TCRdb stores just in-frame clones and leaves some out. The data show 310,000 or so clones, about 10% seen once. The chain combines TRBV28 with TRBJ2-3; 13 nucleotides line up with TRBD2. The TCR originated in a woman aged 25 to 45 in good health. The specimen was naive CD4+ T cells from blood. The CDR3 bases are TGTGCCAGCAGTTTAGTTTTACTAGCGGGAGGGCCGGTGGATACGCAGTATTTT. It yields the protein CASSLVLLAGGPVDTQYF.